This TCR beta chain was profiled in a study of tissue T cells after allogeneic stem cell transplantation. Notes on the study in general: Anatomically similar tissues had similar TCR repertoires within each patient. Across patients, clones rarely overlapped, yet motif clusters were shared tissue-specifically.

V lost 8 bases and J 3 bases, leaving 1 base between the germline ends. CDR1 is NNHNN, CDR2 SYGAGS, per germline (reference sequence). The CDR3 length is 9 residues. Remarks on this clone: What it binds is not known. Gene names denote mouse genes. The CDR3 extends 1 residue past the end of the read, so its final part is completed from the germline J gene.

The method was immunoSEQ multiplex PCR; TCRdb's version includes in-frame clones alone and lacks a portion of them. The repertoire holds 3,500 to 4,500 clones, about 50% seen once, with less than 30% in the top ten. Documented time point: mouse harvest day 14 after allogeneic transplant. Mouse grafts combined 10^7 T-cell-depleted bone marrow cells with 10^6 splenic CD5+ T cells. This chain links TRBV13-2 with TRBJ2-5; D is uncertain. Sequenced sample: gut tissue. This TCR came from a female BALB/c mouse given C57BL/6 T cells with graft-versus-host disease after an allogeneic hematopoietic cell transplant. CDR3: CARQDTQYF. The sequenced part of the CDR3 DNA is TGTGCCAGGCAAGACACCCAGTAC.